This passage covers 14 T cell receptor beta chains from one sample sequenced in a study of blood T cell repertoires in COVID-19. TCRdb's table, derived via immunoSEQ multiplex PCR, lists solely in-frame clones and lacks some. The table records approximately 27,000 clones, 70% to 90% of them present only once. The source material was peripheral blood. The receptor source for this set is a man aged 70 or older with acute or convalescent COVID-19.

The gene calls are TRBV5-5 and TRBJ2-7, with D possibly being TRBD1 (6 bases). Trimming removed 4 bases at V and 4 bases at J, with 15 bases between. Germline V gene sequence: CDR1 SGHKS, CDR2 YYEKEE (reference sequence). This CDR3 spans 14 amino acids. The CDR3 nucleotides read TGTGCCAGCAGCATCTCTGGGGGCCGGTACGAGCAGTACTTC. This sequence encodes CASSISGGRYEQYF. Together with reference TRBV5-5 and TRBJ2-7, the CDR3 gives the full variable domain: DAGVTQSPTHLIKTRGQQVTLRCSPISGHKSVSWYQQVLGQGPQFIFQYYEKEERGRGNFPDRFSARQFPNYSSELNVNALLLGDSALYLCASSISGGRYEQYFGPGTRLTVT.

The chain couples TRBV7-8 to TRBJ1-6; D perhaps matches TRBD1 (6 bases). The CDR3 has 13 amino acids. The germline V gene has CDR1 SGHVS and CDR2 FQNEAQ. V was trimmed by 4 bases and J by 5 bases, leaving 6 bases between them. Here the CDR3 DNA reads TGTGCCAGCAGCTGGACAGATAATTCACCCCTCCACTTT. Translated, it gives CASSWTDNSPLHF.

The CDR3 DNA is TGTGCCAGCAGCCAATTGGGGGAGGGGACCTACGAGCAGTACTTC. It yields the protein CASSQLGEGTYEQYF. This chain joins TRBV3-1 (or the pseudogene TRBV3-2) and TRBJ2-7, with 7 bases that match TRBD2. V lost 2 bases to trimming and J lost 2 bases; unmatched junction nucleotides: 6. The CDR3 contains 15 residues. Germline values: CDR1 LGHDT, CDR2 YNNKEL (reference sequence).

The V call is TRBV7-3, the J call TRBJ2-3; D gene uncertain. The germline CDR1 and CDR2 sequences are SGHTA and FQGTGA. There are 13 residues in the CDR3. Trimming removed 5 bases at V and 1 base at J, with 7 bases between. The CDR3 coding sequence is TGTGCCAGCAGCCCCACACGCACAGATACGCAGTATTTT. It translates to CASSPTRTDTQYF.

This clone showed up just a few times. CDR3 DNA: TGTGCCAGCAGCTTAGAGCTGGAGACGGGGTATAGCAATCAGCCCCAGCATTTT. Translating it yields CASSLELETGYSNQPQHF. The chain has TRBV7-9 and TRBJ1-5; D unclear. Trimming pared 1 base from V and 0 bases from J, leaving 16 bases between. The CDR3 sequence is 18 residues long. The V gene's germline CDR1 is SEHNR and CDR2 FQNEAQ (reference sequence).

The chain couples TRBV6-5 to TRBJ2-2; TRBD1 matches 10 bases. This CDR3 comprises 15 residues. The trim removed 10 bases at V and 4 bases at J, leaving 9 bases unmatched. Germline V gene data show CDR1 as MNHEY and CDR2 as SVGAGI. DNA of the CDR3: TGTGCCACGCACGGGACAGGGGACCTCACCGGGGAGCTGTTTTTT. Its translation: CATHGTGDLTGELFF.

The chain couples TRBV27 to TRBJ2-2, with D uncertain. The germline V gene encodes CDR1 MNHEY and CDR2 SMNVEV (reference sequence). This CDR3 has 15 residues. The ends were cut back, 2 bases at V and 1 base at J, with 8 bases in the middle. The CDR3 bases are TGTGCCAGCAGTTTAAGACAAAGGAACACCGGGGAGCTGTTTTTT. Its protein is CASSLRQRNTGELFF.

CDR3 residues: CASSQAGTSGYSYEQYF. CDR3 DNA sequence: TGTGCCAGCAGCCAAGCGGGGACTAGCGGGTACTCCTACGAGCAGTACTTC. The chain couples TRBV4-2 to TRBJ2-7, with 12 bases that match TRBD2. Per the germline V gene, CDR1 is LGHNA and CDR2 is YNFKEQ. The CDR3 consists of 17 residues. V was clipped by 1 base and J by 0 bases; unmatched bases: 4.

The V and J genes are TRBV19 and TRBJ1-6; tentatively, D is TRBD1 (5 bases). The CDR3 is made up of 13 amino acids. Germline-derived CDR1 and CDR2 are LNHDA and SQIVND (reference sequence). Trimming cost V 9 bases and J 2 bases, with 8 bases left between them. CDR3 loop: CASGGAYNSPLHF. CDR3 in DNA: TGTGCCAGCGGGGGTGCCTATAATTCACCCCTCCACTTT.

The J gene is TRBJ2-6, the V gene TRBV14, with D uncertain. The CDR3 spans 16 residues. CDR1 is SGHDN and CDR2 is FVKESK in the germline V gene. Trimming pared 3 bases from V and 3 bases from J, leaving 12 bases between. CDR3 loop: CASSHLVSGGANVLTF. The CDR3 nucleotides are TGTGCCAGCAGCCATCTCGTATCGGGTGGGGCCAACGTCCTGACTTTC.

J is TRBJ1-2 and V is TRBV4-1; possibly TRBD1 for D (5 bases). The V gene lost 2 bases and the J gene lost 4 bases, with 11 bases spanning the gap. CDR3 size: 14 residues. CDR1 is MGHRA and CDR2 is YSYEKL in the germline V gene. The CDR3 DNA follows: TGCGCCAGCAGCCAATCTCAGGGCACCTATGGCTACACCTTC. It codes for CASSQSQGTYGYTF.

This chain joins TRBV23-1 and TRBJ2-3, with TRBD2 identical over 8 bases. TRBV23-1 is an ORF; its function is uncertain. This CDR3 has 17 amino acids. Trimming removed 0 bases from V and 3 bases from J; junction bases left unmatched: 8. The CDR3 DNA reads as TGCGCCAGCAGTCAATCGAGAGGGACTAGGTTAACAGATACGCAGTATTTT. It encodes CASSQSRGTRLTDTQYF.

The chain joins TRBV9 to TRBJ1-3; the D gene is possibly TRBD1 (5 bases). CDR1 and CDR2 (germline): SGDLS, YYNGEE. Between the trimmed V and J ends, which lost 0 bases and 4 bases, there was a span of 20 bases. The CDR3 length is 18 residues. This CDR3 reads CASSVDRHPGDSGNTIYF. For the CDR3, the DNA is TGTGCCAGCAGCGTAGACAGGCACCCGGGTGACTCCGGAAACACCATATATTTT. Combining the CDR3 with reference TRBV9 and TRBJ1-3 gives the whole variable domain DSGVTQTPKHLITATGQRVTLRCSPRSGDLSVYWYQQSLDQGLQFLIQYYNGEERAKGNILERFSAQQFPDLHSELNLSSLELGDSALYFCASSVDRHPGDSGNTIYFGEGSWLTVV.

The chain couples TRBV7-2 to TRBJ2-3, with D unresolved. This CDR3 spans 15 amino acids. Germline V gives CDR1 SGHTA, CDR2 FQGNSA. V lost 5 bases, J lost 4 bases, and 16 bases lay in between. The chain's CDR3 is CASSPRVTGADTQYF. CDR3 DNA: TGTGCCAGCAGCCCCCGGGTCACTGGCGCAGATACGCAGTATTTT.